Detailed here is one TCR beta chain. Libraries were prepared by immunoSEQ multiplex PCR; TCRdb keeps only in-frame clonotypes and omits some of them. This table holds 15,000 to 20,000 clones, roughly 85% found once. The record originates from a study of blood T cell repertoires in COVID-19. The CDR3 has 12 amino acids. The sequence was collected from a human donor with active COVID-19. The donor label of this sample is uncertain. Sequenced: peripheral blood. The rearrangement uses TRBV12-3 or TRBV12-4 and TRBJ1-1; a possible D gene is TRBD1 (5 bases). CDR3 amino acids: CAWGRVNTEAFF. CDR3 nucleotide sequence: TGTGCTTGGGGGAGGGTGAACACTGAAGCTTTCTTT.